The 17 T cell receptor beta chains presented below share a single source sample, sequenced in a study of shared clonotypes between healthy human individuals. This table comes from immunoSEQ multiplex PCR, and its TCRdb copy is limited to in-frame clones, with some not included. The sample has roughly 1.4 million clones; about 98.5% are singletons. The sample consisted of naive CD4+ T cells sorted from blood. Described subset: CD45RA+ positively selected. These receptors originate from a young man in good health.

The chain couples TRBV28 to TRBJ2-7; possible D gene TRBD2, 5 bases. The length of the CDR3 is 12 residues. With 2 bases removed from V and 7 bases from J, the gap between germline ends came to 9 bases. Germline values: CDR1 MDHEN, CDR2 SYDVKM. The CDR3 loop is CASSLIRGEQYF. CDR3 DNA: TGTGCCAGCAGTTTAATCCGGGGTGAGCAGTACTTC.

The CDR3 spells CASSPAGFGSVETQYF. CDR3 nucleotides: TGTGCCAGCAGCCCGGCGGGGTTCGGGAGTGTAGAGACCCAGTACTTC. V usage is TRBV9 and J usage is TRBJ2-5; D perhaps matches TRBD2 (6 bases). This CDR3 comprises 16 residues. From germline, CDR1 is SGDLS and CDR2 YYNGEE. Trimming pared 4 bases from V and 4 bases from J, leaving 20 bases between.

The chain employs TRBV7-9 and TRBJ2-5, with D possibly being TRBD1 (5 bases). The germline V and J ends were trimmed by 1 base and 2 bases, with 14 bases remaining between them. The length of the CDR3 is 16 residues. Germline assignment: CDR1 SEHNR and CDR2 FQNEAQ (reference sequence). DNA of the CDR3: TGTGCCAGCAGCTTAGTTTTTAGGCAGGGACAAGAGACCCAGTACTTC. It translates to CASSLVFRQGQETQYF.

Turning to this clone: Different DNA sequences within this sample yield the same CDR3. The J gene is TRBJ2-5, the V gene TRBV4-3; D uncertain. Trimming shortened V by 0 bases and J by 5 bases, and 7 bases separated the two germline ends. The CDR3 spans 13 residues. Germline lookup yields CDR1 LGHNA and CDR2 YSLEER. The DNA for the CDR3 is TGCGCCAGCAGCCAAGATACCTGGGAGACCCAGTACTTC. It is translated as CASSQDTWETQYF.

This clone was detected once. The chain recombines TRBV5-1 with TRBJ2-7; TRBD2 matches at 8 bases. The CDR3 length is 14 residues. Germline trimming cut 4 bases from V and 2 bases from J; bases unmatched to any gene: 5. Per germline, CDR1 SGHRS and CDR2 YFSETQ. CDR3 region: CASSEGLGPYEQYF. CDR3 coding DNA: TGCGCCAGCAGCGAGGGACTAGGGCCCTACGAGCAGTACTTC.

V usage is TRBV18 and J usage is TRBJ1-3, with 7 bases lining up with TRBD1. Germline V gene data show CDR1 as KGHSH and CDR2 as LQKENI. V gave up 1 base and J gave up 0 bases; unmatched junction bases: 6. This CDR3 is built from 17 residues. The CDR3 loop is CASSPRQGTPSGNTIYF. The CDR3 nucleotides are TGTGCCAGCTCACCACGACAGGGAACTCCCTCTGGAAACACCATATATTTT. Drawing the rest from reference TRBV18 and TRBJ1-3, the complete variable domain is NAGVMQNPRHLVRRRGQEARLRCSPMKGHSHVYWYRQLPEEGLKFMVYLQKENIIDESGMPKERFSAEFPKEGPSILRIQQVVRGDSAAYFCASSPRQGTPSGNTIYFGEGSWLTVV.

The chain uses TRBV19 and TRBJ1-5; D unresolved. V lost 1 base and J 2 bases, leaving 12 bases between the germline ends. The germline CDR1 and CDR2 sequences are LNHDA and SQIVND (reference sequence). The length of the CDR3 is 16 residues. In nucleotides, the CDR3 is TGTGCCAGTAGTATAGGAGGCCCGAGGGGCAATCAGCCCCAGCATTTT. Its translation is CASSIGGPRGNQPQHF. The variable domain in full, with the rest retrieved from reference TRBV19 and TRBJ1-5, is DGGITQSPKYLFRKEGQNVTLSCEQNLNHDAMYWYRQDPGQGLRLIYYSQIVNDFQKGDIAEGYSVSREKKESFPLTVTSAQKNPTAFYLCASSIGGPRGNQPQHFGDGTRLSIL.

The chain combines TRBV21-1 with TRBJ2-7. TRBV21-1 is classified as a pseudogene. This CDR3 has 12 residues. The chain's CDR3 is CASSRGVYEQYF. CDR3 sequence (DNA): TGTGCCAGCAGCAGAGGGGTTTACGAGCAGTACTTC.

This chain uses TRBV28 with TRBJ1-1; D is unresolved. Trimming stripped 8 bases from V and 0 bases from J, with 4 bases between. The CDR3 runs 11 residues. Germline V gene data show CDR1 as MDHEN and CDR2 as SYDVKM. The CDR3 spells CASGVNTEAFF. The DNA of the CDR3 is TGTGCCAGCGGGGTGAACACTGAAGCTTTCTTT.

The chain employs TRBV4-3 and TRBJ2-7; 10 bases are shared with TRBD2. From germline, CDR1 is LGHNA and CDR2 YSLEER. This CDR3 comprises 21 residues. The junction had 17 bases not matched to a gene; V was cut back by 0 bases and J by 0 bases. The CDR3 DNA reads TGCGCCAGCAGCCAAGATGTCCCAAGCGGGAGGGCCCCTAGGAGCTCCTACGAGCAGTACTTC. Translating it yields CASSQDVPSGRAPRSSYEQYF.

Here the CDR3 reads CASSGGLTGELFF. The CDR3 nucleotides are TGTGCCAGCTCTGGGGGTTTGACCGGGGAGCTGTTTTTT. The genes are TRBV2 and TRBJ2-2; D possibly uses TRBD1 or TRBD2 (5 bases each). Trimming took 8 bases from V and 5 from J, leaving 12 bases between them. This CDR3 region has 13 residues. Per germline, CDR1 SNHLY and CDR2 FYNNEI.

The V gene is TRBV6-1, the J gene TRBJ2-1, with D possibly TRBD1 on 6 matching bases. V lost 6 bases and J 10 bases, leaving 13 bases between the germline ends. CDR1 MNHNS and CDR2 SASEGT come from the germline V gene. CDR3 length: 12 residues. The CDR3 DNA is TGTGCCAGCAGCCCTAAGGGGGAGGAGCAGTTCTTC. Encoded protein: CASSPKGEEQFF.

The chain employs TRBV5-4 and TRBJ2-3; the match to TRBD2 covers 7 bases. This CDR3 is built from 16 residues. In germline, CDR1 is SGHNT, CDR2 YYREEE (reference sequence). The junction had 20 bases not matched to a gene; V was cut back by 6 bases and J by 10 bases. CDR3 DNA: TGTGCCAGCACCTATGGGCTAGCGGCTTTAATGGATGCGCAGTATTTT. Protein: CASTYGLAALMDAQYF.

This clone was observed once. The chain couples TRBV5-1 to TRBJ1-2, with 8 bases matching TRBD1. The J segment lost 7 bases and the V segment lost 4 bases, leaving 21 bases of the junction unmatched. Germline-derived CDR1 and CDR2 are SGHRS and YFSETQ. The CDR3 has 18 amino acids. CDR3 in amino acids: CASSHEGPFDRGYPGYTF. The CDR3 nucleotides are TGCGCCAGCAGCCACGAGGGCCCGTTTGACAGGGGTTACCCTGGCTACACCTTC.

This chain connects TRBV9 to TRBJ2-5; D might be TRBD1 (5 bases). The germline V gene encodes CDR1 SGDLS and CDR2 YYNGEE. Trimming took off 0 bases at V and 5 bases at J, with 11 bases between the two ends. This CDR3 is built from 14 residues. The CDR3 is CASSVAGPGETQYF. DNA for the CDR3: TGTGCCAGCAGCGTAGCCGGGCCAGGGGAGACCCAGTACTTC.

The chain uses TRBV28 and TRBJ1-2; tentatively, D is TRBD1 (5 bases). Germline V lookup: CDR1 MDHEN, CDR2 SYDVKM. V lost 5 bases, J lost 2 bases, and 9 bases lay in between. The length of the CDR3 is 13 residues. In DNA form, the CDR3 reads TGTGCCAGCAGTCTACGGGACAACTATGGCTACACCTTC. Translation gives CASSLRDNYGYTF.

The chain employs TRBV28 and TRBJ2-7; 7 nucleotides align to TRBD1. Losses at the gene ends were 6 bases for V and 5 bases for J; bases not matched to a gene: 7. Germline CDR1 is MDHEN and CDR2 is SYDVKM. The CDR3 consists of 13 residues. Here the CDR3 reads CASRATGLHEQYF. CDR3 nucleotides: TGTGCCAGCAGGGCGACAGGGCTCCACGAGCAGTACTTC.